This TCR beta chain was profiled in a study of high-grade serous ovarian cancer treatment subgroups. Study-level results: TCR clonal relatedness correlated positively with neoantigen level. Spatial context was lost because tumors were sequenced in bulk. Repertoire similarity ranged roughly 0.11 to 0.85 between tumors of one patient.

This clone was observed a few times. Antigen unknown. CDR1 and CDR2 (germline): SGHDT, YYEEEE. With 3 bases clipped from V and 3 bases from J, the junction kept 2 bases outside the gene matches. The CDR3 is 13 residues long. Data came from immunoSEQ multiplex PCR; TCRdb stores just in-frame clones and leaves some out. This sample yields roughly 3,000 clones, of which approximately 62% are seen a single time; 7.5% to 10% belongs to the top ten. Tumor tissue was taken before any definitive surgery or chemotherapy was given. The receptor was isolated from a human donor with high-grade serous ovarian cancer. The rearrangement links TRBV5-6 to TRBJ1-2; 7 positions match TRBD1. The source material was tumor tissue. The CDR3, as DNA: TGTGCCAGCAGCTCCGGGACAGACTATGGCTACACCTTC. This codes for CASSSGTDYGYTF.